One sample yielded the 10 T cell receptor beta chains listed below, sequenced in a study of T cells in Graves' hyperthyroidism and ophthalmopathy. Researchers took RNA transcripts and amplified the TCR beta CDR3 regions from them. During a first-round RT-PCR of the TCR CDR3, the HTBI primer set was used. TCRdb processed the multiplex PCR reads anew with MiXCR; each CDR3 protein has one entry. The repertoire holds 470,000 or so distinct CDR3 sequences, with more than 20% as singletons. Source material: blood. The receptor source for this set is a man aged 18 to 30 with Graves' hyperthyroidism.

This clonotype has ten or more counts. This chain uses TRBV20-1 with TRBJ1-1; 8 bases are shared with TRBD1. This CDR3 contains 12 residues. The trim removed 2 bases at V and 7 bases at J, leaving 3 bases unmatched. CDR1 DFQATT and CDR2 SNEGSKA come from the germline V gene (reference sequence). CDR3 in DNA: TGCAGTGCTAGACTGACAGGGGTTGAAGCTTTCTTT. Protein: CSARLTGVEAFF.

This clonotype was counted ten times or more. This rearrangement joins TRBV19 to TRBJ1-5; possible D gene TRBD1, 6 bases. V lost 10 bases and J 7 bases, leaving 17 bases between the germline ends. CDR1 is LNHDA, CDR2 SQIVND, per germline (reference sequence). CDR3 size: 13 residues. CDR3 sequence: CATMEGEEQPQHF. In DNA form, the CDR3 reads TGTGCCACCATGGAGGGGGAGGAACAGCCCCAGCATTTT. The full variable domain, in which reference TRBV19 and TRBJ1-5 provide the parts outside the CDR3, is DGGITQSPKYLFRKEGQNVTLSCEQNLNHDAMYWYRQDPGQGLRLIYYSQIVNDFQKGDIAEGYSVSREKKESFPLTVTSAQKNPTAFYLCATMEGEEQPQHFGDGTRLSIL.

The chain uses TRBV6-1 and TRBJ1-6; no clear D gene. V lost 4 bases to trimming and J lost 0 bases, with 7 bases between them. This CDR3 region has 15 residues. The germline CDR1 and CDR2 sequences are MNHNS and SASEGT. CDR3 sequence (DNA): TGTGCCAGCAGTGTAGTGGGCTCCTATAATTCACCCCTCCACTTT. Translation: CASSVVGSYNSPLHF.

V is TRBV25-1 and J is TRBJ1-5; D may be TRBD1 (5 bases). Germline lookup yields CDR1 MGHDK and CDR2 SYGVNS. The CDR3 runs to 14 residues. The ends were cut back, 3 bases at V and 6 bases at J, with 12 bases in the middle. The CDR3 nucleotides read TGTGCCAGCAGTGATCATAGGGGCAGTCAGCCCCAGCATTTT. This translates into CASSDHRGSQPQHF.

This clonotype was observed once. The chain couples TRBV7-2 to TRBJ2-5, with TRBD1 identical over 10 bases. CDR1 and CDR2 from the germline V gene are SGHTA and FQGNSA. CDR3 length: 15 residues. V dropped 5 bases and J dropped 2; count of bases not matched to a gene: 5. This chain's CDR3 is CASSPRQGAQETQYF. In DNA, the CDR3 is TGTGCCAGCAGCCCGCGACAGGGGGCTCAAGAGACCCAGTACTTC.

This clonotype showed up many times. V is TRBV6-5 and J is TRBJ2-7, with a possible D match to TRBD1 (6 bases). The CDR3 is made up of 13 amino acids. CDR1 and CDR2 (germline): MNHEY, SVGAGI. The V gene lost 4 bases and the J gene lost 3 bases, with 10 bases spanning the gap. The CDR3, as DNA: TGTGCCAGCAGTTCGAGGGACATCTACGAGCAGTACTTC. Residues: CASSSRDIYEQYF.

This clonotype has a count of ten or more. The V call is TRBV13, the J call TRBJ1-3; the D gene is possibly TRBD1 (6 bases). The CDR3 spans 12 residues. V was shortened by 7 bases and J by 3 bases, with 7 bases between the two germline ends. The germline CDR1 and CDR2 sequences are PRHDT and FYEKMQ (reference sequence). Here the CDR3 reads CASNRVGNTIYF. CDR3 DNA sequence: TGTGCCAGCAACAGGGTTGGAAACACCATATATTTT.

The CDR3 DNA reads as TGTGCCAGCACCACGAAGGGGGTAGCTTTCTTT. This sequence encodes CASTTKGVAFF. This chain uses TRBV12-3 or TRBV12-4 with TRBJ1-1; D may be TRBD1 (6 bases). This CDR3 comprises 11 residues. Trimming stripped 7 bases from V and 10 bases from J, with 13 bases between.

This chain links TRBV12-3 or TRBV12-4 with TRBJ1-1; D is ambiguous. Trimming cost V 3 bases and J 1 base, with 18 bases left between them. The CDR3 has 17 residues. CDR3 coding DNA: TGTGCCAGCAGTTTGATCGCTCGGCGGTTTGGGAACACTGAAGCTTTCTTT. This gives the protein CASSLIARRFGNTEAFF.

This clonotype occurred many times. The chain employs TRBV7-8 and TRBJ2-7; 8 bases are shared with TRBD1. Germline-derived CDR1 and CDR2 are SGHVS and FQNEAQ. V dropped 2 bases and J dropped 6; count of bases not matched to a gene: 6. This CDR3 spans 14 amino acids. The CDR3 reads CASSLRDRSTEQYF. As DNA, the CDR3 is TGTGCCAGCAGCTTACGGGACAGGAGTACCGAGCAGTACTTC.